Sequencing of this TCR beta chain was carried out in a study of OX40 agonist ivuxolimab in advanced cancers. Whole-study results and caveats: In a subset of nonresponders, normalized T-cell clonal expansion was also low.

Here immunoSEQ multiplex PCR was the method, and the copy in TCRdb shows in-frame clones only, minus some. The sample yields roughly 80,000 clones, 65% to 85% seen once. A word on this clone: Its specificity is not known.

Germline CDR1 and CDR2: SGHNT and YYREEE (reference sequence). The CDR3 loop spans 17 amino acids. V trimming: 0 bases; J trimming: 8 bases; junction bases outside the gene matches: 5. The input for sequencing was CD4+ or CD8+ T cells sorted from blood, taken in a trial of the OX40 agonist ivuxolimab. This clonotype originated in an adult with an advanced solid tumor such as melanoma, head and neck, liver or kidney cancer. This sequence joins TRBV5-4 and TRBJ2-1; 16 bases are a match to TRBD2. CDR3 residues: CASSLEGLAGGPHEQFF. The CDR3 coding sequence is TGTGCCAGCAGCTTGGAGGGACTAGCGGGAGGGCCCCATGAGCAGTTCTTC.